This is a list of T cell receptor beta chains from one sample in a study of T cells in tuberculosis. Repertoires were generated with immunoSEQ multiplex PCR, while TCRdb's copy carries only in-frame clones and drops some. The data show tens of thousands of clones, roughly 83% seen once. The material was PBMCs, obtained at tuberculosis diagnosis. The receptors were gathered from an adult with tuberculosis. Each CDR3 is given without its conserved first and last residue.

j_call v_call cdr3_aa
TRBJ1-5 TRBV7-2 ASSLISQVNQPQH
TRBJ2-3 TRBV27 ASNPPGTSTDTQY
TRBJ2-5 TRBV9 ASSVDRTSGRIETQY
TRBJ2-1 TRBV2 ASNGLAGRNEQF
TRBJ2-2 TRBV29-1 SALWGGRGTGELF
TRBJ1-5 TRBV12-5 ASGLTGLSNQPQH
TRBJ2-5 TRBV9 ASSLGTLKETQY
TRBJ2-1 TRBV11-2 ASGTDYNEQF
TRBJ1-5 TRBV12-5 ASGLTMGRGNQPQH
TRBJ2-3 TRBV5-1 ASSLLAGVRDTQY
TRBJ2-7 TRBV6-1 ASSARGRVEQY
TRBJ2-7 TRBV15 ATSRAGEQY
TRBJ2-1 TRBV7-8 ASSHTSGGGNEQF
TRBJ2-7 TRBV7-2 ASSLGGGGAYEQY
TRBJ2-3 TRBV5-6 ASSLAADTQY
TRBJ2-7 TRBV5-4 ASSVQGYEQY
TRBJ2-3 TRBV28 ATSSGSVYTQY
TRBJ1-4 TRBV2 ASSEGWVGSEKLF
TRBJ2-5 TRBV2 ASSESGETQY
TRBJ1-2 TRBV9 ASSASTPGQGRGYT
TRBJ2-7 TRBV2 ASSEPTAYEQY
TRBJ1-6 TRBV6-5 ASTRAGSNSPLH
TRBJ2-7 TRBV5-1 ASSPSSYEQY
TRBJ1-1 TRBV19 ASSPTVRTEAF
TRBJ2-7 TRBV13 ASSLGQGPYEQY
TRBJ1-1 TRBV28 ASSSPSGGGTEAF
TRBJ2-7 TRBV6-6 ASTHSGTVSYEQY
TRBJ1-2 TRBV10-1 ASSLDRGQGYT
TRBJ1-3 TRBV2 ASSGRGYGNTIY
TRBJ1-5 TRBV6-5 ASSRDRGVGQPQH
TRBJ2-7 TRBV30 ASGISYEQY
TRBJ1-6 TRBV18 ASSPRPLSSYNSPLH
TRBJ1-2 TRBV27 ATMATTNYGYT
TRBJ2-3 TRBV5-1 AGSLGTSGVTDTQY
TRBJ1-2 TRBV30 AWRQGASKYGYT
TRBJ2-5 TRBV19 ASSIDPGALTQETQY
TRBJ2-1 TRBV28 ASSYRDLQF
TRBJ2-7 TRBV27 ASSLSYEQY
TRBJ1-4 TRBV10-1 ASSENSLCNEKLF
TRBJ2-7 TRBV7-3 ASSWIQGREQY
TRBJ2-2 TRBV18 ASSPQPSRNTGELF
TRBJ1-4 TRBV6-5 ASSRGATNEKLF
TRBJ1-2 TRBV28 ASSSSWTAINYGYT
TRBJ2-5 TRBV5-6 ASSFQVVETQY
TRBJ1-5 TRBV6-1 ASNEKGVQPQH
TRBJ2-3 TRBV6-5 ASSPGQSTDTQY